A single sample gave rise to the 10 T cell receptor beta chains below, sequenced in a study of blood T cell repertoires in COVID-19 (dated by TCRdb to the early 2020s). Libraries were constructed by the immunoSEQ multiplex PCR assay. The table comes from immuneACCESS by way of TCRdb, which keeps in-frame sequences with V and J called. Part of the clones is missing from these tables; in studies checked, under half for an unresolved V gene and the rest for unknown reasons. This sample has 75,000 to 95,000 clones in its table, and around 90% of those were observed once. The ten largest clones add up to around 20% of the sample. Material: peripheral blood. These receptors all stem from a woman aged 55-75 years with COVID-19, enrolled during active disease.

The chain joins TRBV6-2 or TRBV6-3 to TRBJ1-5; tentatively, D is TRBD1 (6 bases). CDR1 is MNHEY, CDR2 SVGEGT, per germline. V gave up 3 bases and J gave up 9 bases, with 15 bases separating them. This CDR3 is built from 14 residues. CDR3 DNA: TGTGCCAGCAGTTATGGGGAAAGGGGGTCGCCCCAGCATTTT. Its translation is CASSYGERGSPQHF.

The table lists this clone with a few counts. The gene calls are TRBV23-1 and TRBJ1-3, with TRBD1 as a possible D gene (5 bases). TRBV23-1 is noted as an ORF with a role that remains uncertain. The CDR3 has 16 residues. The V end was cut by 0 bases, the J end by 0 bases, with 9 bases between. DNA of the CDR3: TGCGCCAGCAGTCAATCTGGACACCCCTCTGGAAACACCATATATTTT. This encodes CASSQSGHPSGNTIYF.

The V and J genes are TRBV9 and TRBJ2-1, with TRBD1 matching over 8 bases. The germline V gene encodes CDR1 SGDLS and CDR2 YYNGEE. This CDR3 has 16 residues. The J segment lost 0 bases and the V segment lost 4 bases, leaving 6 bases of the junction unmatched. The CDR3 sequence: CASSRTGGSSYNEQFF. As DNA, the CDR3 is TGTGCCAGCAGCCGAACAGGGGGGAGCTCCTACAATGAGCAGTTCTTC.

This clone was seen a single time. The rearrangement links TRBV2 to TRBJ2-3; 12 bases match TRBD2. The CDR3 is made up of 14 amino acids. In germline, CDR1 is SNHLY, CDR2 FYNNEI. The V segment lost 7 bases and the J segment 6 bases; nucleotides outside the gene matches: 5. CDR3 bases: TGTGCCAGCAAAGGACTAGCGGGGAGGGATACGCAGTATTTT. Protein: CASKGLAGRDTQYF.

This chain connects TRBV3-1 (or the pseudogene TRBV3-2) to TRBJ1-1, with unresolved D. The length of the CDR3 is 15 residues. V was shortened by 0 bases and J by 1 base, with 9 bases between the two germline ends. Germline CDR1 is LGHDT and CDR2 is YNNKEL (reference sequence). The CDR3 region is CASSQEWAGNTEAFF. CDR3 nucleotides: TGTGCCAGCAGCCAAGAGTGGGCAGGGAACACTGAAGCTTTCTTT.

The chain uses TRBV5-3 and TRBJ1-1, with D maybe TRBD1 (5 bases). TRBV5-3 is sorted into the ORF group, with uncertain function. The CDR3 runs 16 residues. The V end was cut by 3 bases, the J end by 1 base, with 16 bases between. The CDR3 spells CARSSGCRRPNTEAFF. For the CDR3, the DNA is TGTGCCAGAAGCTCAGGGTGTCGGCGGCCGAACACTGAAGCTTTCTTT.

The genes are TRBV12-3 or TRBV12-4 and TRBJ1-1, with 7 bases that match TRBD1. J was trimmed by 11 bases and V by 3 bases; bases with no gene match: 9. CDR3 length equals 13 residues. The CDR3: CASSLTGSVAAFF. CDR3 bases: TGTGCCAGCAGTTTGACAGGGTCCGTAGCGGCTTTCTTT.

The chain is built from TRBV29-1 and TRBJ2-7; 9 nucleotides match TRBD2. The V and J ends lost 4 bases and 2 bases, in that order; junction bases with no gene match: 3. The CDR3 loop spans 13 amino acids. CDR1 and CDR2 from the germline V gene are SQVTM and ANQGSEA. The CDR3 loop reads CSVVASGTYEQYF. The CDR3, as DNA: TGCAGCGTTGTGGCTAGCGGGACCTACGAGCAGTACTTC.

As DNA, the CDR3 is TGTGCCAGCAGCACCACAGCGGTATCTGGCACAGATACGCAGTATTTT. Its protein product is CASSTTAVSGTDTQYF. The gene calls are TRBV28 and TRBJ2-3; a possible D gene is TRBD2 (5 bases). CDR1 and CDR2 from the germline V gene are MDHEN and SYDVKM. Trimming removed 6 bases from V and 1 base from J, with 17 bases in between. This CDR3 has 16 residues.

V usage is TRBV5-1 and J usage is TRBJ1-1; D call uncertain. Germline CDR1 SGHRS, CDR2 YFSETQ. The V and J ends lost 2 bases and 4 bases respectively, with 15 bases between them. The CDR3 extends over 15 amino acids. CDR3 nucleotides: TGCGCCAGCAGCTTACGGACTTCTAAGGGCACTGAAGCTTTCTTT. It translates to CASSLRTSKGTEAFF.